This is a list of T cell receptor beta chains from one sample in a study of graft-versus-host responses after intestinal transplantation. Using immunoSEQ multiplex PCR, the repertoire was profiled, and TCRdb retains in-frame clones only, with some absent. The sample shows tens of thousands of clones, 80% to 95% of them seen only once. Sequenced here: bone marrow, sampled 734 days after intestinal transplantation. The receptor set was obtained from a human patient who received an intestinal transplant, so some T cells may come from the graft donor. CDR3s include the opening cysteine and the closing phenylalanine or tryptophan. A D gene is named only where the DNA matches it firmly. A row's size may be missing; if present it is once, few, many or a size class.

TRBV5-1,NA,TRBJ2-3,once,CASSLAIASDTQYF,TGCGCCAGCAGCTTGGCCATAGCCTCAGATACGCAGTATTTT
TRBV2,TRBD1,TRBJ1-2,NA,CASSQEPGGRGGYTF,TGTGCCAGCAGTCAAGAACCAGGGGGCCGCGGAGGCTACACCTTC
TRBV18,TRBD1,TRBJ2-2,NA,CASSPPSGQGISGELFF,TGTGCCAGCTCACCTCCCTCGGGACAGGGAATCTCCGGGGAGCTGTTTTTT
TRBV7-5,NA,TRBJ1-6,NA,CASSTSANSPLHF,TGTGCCAGCAGCACGTCCGCAAATTCACCCCTCCACTTT
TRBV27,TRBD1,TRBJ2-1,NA,CASSPGTGFGEQFF,TGTGCCAGCAGTCCGGGGACAGGGTTCGGTGAGCAGTTCTTC
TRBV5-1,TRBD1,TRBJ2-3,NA,CASSPGQSTDTQYF,TGCGCCAGCAGCCCGGGACAGTCCACAGATACGCAGTATTTT
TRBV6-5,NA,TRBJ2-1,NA,CASSKSGRTYNEQFF,TGTGCCAGCAGTAAATCGGGACGGACCTACAATGAGCAGTTCTTC
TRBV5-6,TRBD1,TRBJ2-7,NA,CASSFPGQGFEQYF,TGTGCCAGCAGCTTCCCGGGACAGGGTTTCGAGCAGTACTTC
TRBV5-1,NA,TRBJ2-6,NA,CASSLRAGTSGANVLTF,TGCGCCAGCAGCTTGCGGGCGGGCACCTCTGGGGCCAACGTCCTGACTTTC
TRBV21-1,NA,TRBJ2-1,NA,CASSKEAGGHNEQFF,TGTGCCAGCAGCAAAGAAGCGGGGGGCCACAATGAGCAGTTCTTC
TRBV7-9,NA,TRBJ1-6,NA,CASSLSLHNSPLHF,TGTGCCAGCAGCTTATCCCTTCATAATTCACCCCTCCACTTT
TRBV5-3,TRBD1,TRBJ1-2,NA,CARSLCGQGDYGYTF,TGTGCCAGAAGCTTGTGCGGACAGGGTGACTATGGCTACACCTTC
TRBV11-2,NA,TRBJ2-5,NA,CASSLGQLQETQYF,TGTGCCAGCAGCTTAGGACAGCTTCAAGAGACCCAGTACTTC
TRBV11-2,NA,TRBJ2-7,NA,CASSPPTPGGQTYEQYF,TGTGCCAGCAGCCCGCCGACCCCCGGGGGACAGACCTACGAGCAGTACTTC
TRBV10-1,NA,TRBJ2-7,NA,CASSVGLAYEQYF,TGCGCCAGCAGTGTGGGGTTGGCCTACGAGCAGTACTTC
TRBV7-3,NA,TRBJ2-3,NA,CASSPVAGRRTTSTDTQYF,TGTGCCAGCAGCCCCGTTGCGGGGCGCCGGACCACTAGCACAGATACGCAGTATTTT
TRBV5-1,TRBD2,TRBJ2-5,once,CASSLAGREETQYF,TGCGCCAGCAGCTTGGCTGGGAGGGAAGAGACCCAGTACTTC
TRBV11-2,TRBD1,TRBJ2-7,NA,CASSQGQGAREQYF,TGTGCCAGCAGCCAGGGACAGGGGGCTCGCGAGCAGTACTTC
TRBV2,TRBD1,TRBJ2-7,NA,CASSLGQGAPEQYF,TGTGCCAGCAGCCTCGGACAGGGGGCGCCGGAGCAGTACTTC
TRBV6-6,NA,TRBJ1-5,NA,CASSVRGAGQPQHF,TGTGCCAGCAGTGTCAGGGGCGCGGGTCAGCCCCAGCATTTT
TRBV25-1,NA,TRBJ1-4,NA,CASSEGPGLNNEKLFF,TGTGCCAGCAGTGAGGGTCCGGGACTCAATAATGAAAAACTGTTTTTT
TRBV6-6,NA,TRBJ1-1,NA,CASSRTTYTEAFF,TGTGCCAGCAGTCGGACAACATACACTGAAGCTTTCTTT
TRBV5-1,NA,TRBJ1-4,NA,CASSPGATGEKLFF,TGCGCCAGCAGCCCGGGAGCGACGGGGGAAAAACTGTTTTTT
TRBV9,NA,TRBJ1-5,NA,CASSADQSSSQPQHF,TGTGCCAGCAGCGCCGACCAGAGTTCGTCCCAGCCCCAGCATTTT
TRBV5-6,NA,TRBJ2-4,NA,CASSTRVNIQYF,TGTGCCAGCAGCACTAGGGTAAACATTCAGTACTTC
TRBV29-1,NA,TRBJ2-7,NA,CSVSGSAYEQYF,TGCAGCGTTTCCGGGAGTGCCTACGAGCAGTACTTC
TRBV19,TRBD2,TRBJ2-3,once,CASSILAGGNTDTQYF,TGTGCCAGTAGTATATTAGCGGGGGGGAACACAGATACGCAGTATTTT
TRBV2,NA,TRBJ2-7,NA,CASTGYSYEQYF,TGTGCCAGCACCGGCTATTCCTACGAGCAGTACTTC
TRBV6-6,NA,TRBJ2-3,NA,CASSWLLATDTQYF,TGTGCCAGCAGTTGGTTACTAGCTACAGATACGCAGTATTTT
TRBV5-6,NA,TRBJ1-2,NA,CASSSSWEGYGYTF,TGTGCCAGCAGCTCGAGTTGGGAGGGGTATGGCTACACCTTC